The following is a T cell receptor (beta chain) sequence with its context. Its matching antigen is unknown. Regions amplified from RNA transcripts were the TCR beta CDR3 regions. During a first-round RT-PCR of the TCR CDR3, the HTBI primer set was used. A single record per CDR3 protein comes from TCRdb applying MiXCR to the multiplex PCR reads. The table shows over 700,000 distinct CDR3 sequences, with about two fifths occurring only once. This record comes from a study of T cells in Graves' hyperthyroidism and ophthalmopathy. Trimming cost V 10 bases and J 0 bases, with 13 bases left between them. CDR3 length equals 14 residues. The germline V gene has CDR1 ENHRY and CDR2 SYGVKD. A lack of ophthalmopathy progression within 18 months defined stable Graves' hyperthyroidism. Study observations and caveats: A model built on 13 V-J features separated ophthalmopathy from stable hyperthyroidism.

The origin of this receptor is a man younger than 35 with Graves' hyperthyroidism. J is TRBJ1-5 and V is TRBV10-3, with unresolved D. The sequenced material came from blood. The CDR3 sequence is CASTLEYSNQPQHF. The CDR3 bases are TGTGCCAGCACCCTCGAGTATAGCAATCAGCCCCAGCATTTT.